This passage covers 10 T cell receptor beta chains from one sample sequenced in a study of beta chain features in type 1 diabetes. The study reverse transcribed the entire isolated RNA, so it sequenced expressed TCRB transcripts. Assay: immunoSEQ multiplex PCR; the TCRdb copy retains only in-frame clones and omits some. Of 810,000 or so clones in the sample, about 17% were seen once. Material for sequencing was naive CD4+ T cells from blood. These receptor sequences come from a woman aged 18 to 35 in good health.

This chain joins TRBV7-6 and TRBJ2-1; the D gene is possibly TRBD2 (5 bases). Germline values: CDR1 SGHVS, CDR2 FNYEAQ. The CDR3 sequence is 13 residues long. Trimming stripped 6 bases from V and 4 bases from J, with 10 bases between. The CDR3: CASRRGLYNEQFF. In DNA, the CDR3 is TGTGCCAGCAGGCGTGGACTGTACAATGAGCAGTTCTTC.

In the case of this clone: The same CDR3 is also encoded by other DNA sequences in this sample. The rearrangement uses TRBV20-1 and TRBJ2-5; no reliable D call. CDR3 length equals 11 residues. Germline V lookup: CDR1 DFQATT, CDR2 SNEGSKA (reference sequence). V lost 3 bases to trimming and J lost 5 bases, with 7 bases between them. The CDR3 reads CSASSRETQYF. The CDR3 bases are TGCAGTGCTAGTAGTCGTGAGACCCAGTACTTC.

The gene calls are TRBV7-4 and TRBJ2-7; 13 bases fit TRBD2. Unmatched junction bases numbered 8, after V lost 4 bases and J lost 5 bases. Germline lookup yields CDR1 SGHVT and CDR2 SQSDAQ. CDR3 length: 16 amino acids. The CDR3 DNA reads as TGTGCCAGCAGCTACGGACTAGCGGGAGTGCAGAACGAGCAGTACTTC. As protein: CASSYGLAGVQNEQYF.

The chain combines TRBV28 with TRBJ2-7; D gene ambiguous. Germline V lookup: CDR1 MDHEN, CDR2 SYDVKM. V lost 6 bases to trimming and J lost 5 bases, with 14 bases between them. This CDR3 comprises 13 residues. CDR3 bases: TGTGCCAGCAGCATTTCCCGGTCCCACGAGCAGTACTTC. Translated: CASSISRSHEQYF.

This clone was detected only a few times. The V and J genes are TRBV5-1 and TRBJ2-1, with D hard to call. Germline lookup yields CDR1 SGHRS and CDR2 YFSETQ. This CDR3 has 15 residues. V lost 0 bases and J 0 bases, leaving 7 bases between the germline ends. The CDR3, as DNA: TGCGCCAGCAGCTTGGTCGGTATCTCCTACAATGAGCAGTTCTTC. This codes for CASSLVGISYNEQFF.

The chain has TRBV28 and TRBJ2-7, with TRBD2 matching over 8 bases. This CDR3 contains 14 residues. Germline V gives CDR1 MDHEN, CDR2 SYDVKM. V gave up 11 bases and J gave up 0 bases; unmatched junction bases: 9. The CDR3 sequence: CAGSGTTTSYEQYF. CDR3 nucleotides: TGTGCCGGTAGCGGGACTACGACCTCCTACGAGCAGTACTTC.

The rearrangement joins TRBV29-1 to TRBJ2-7; 8 bases agree with TRBD1. The ends lost 0 bases at V and 3 bases at J; junction bases unmatched: 1. CDR1 is SQVTM and CDR2 is ANQGSEA in the germline V gene. The CDR3 consists of 13 residues. The CDR3 is CSVEDRGRYEQYF. CDR3 nucleotide sequence: TGCAGCGTTGAAGACAGGGGGCGCTACGAGCAGTACTTC.

This chain uses TRBV7-3 with TRBJ2-7, with TRBD1 matching over 9 bases. Germline CDR1 SGHTA, CDR2 FQGTGA. The CDR3 length is 15 residues. The ends lost 1 base at V and 2 bases at J; junction bases unmatched: 3. The CDR3 is CASSLIGTGTYEQYF. The CDR3 DNA reads as TGTGCCAGCAGCTTAATTGGGACAGGGACCTACGAGCAGTACTTC. The full variable domain, its missing parts supplied by reference TRBV7-3 and TRBJ2-7, is GAGVSQTPSNKVTEKGKYVELRCDPISGHTALYWYRQSLGQGPEFLIYFQGTGAADDSGLPNDRFFAVRPEGSVSTLKIQRTERGDSAVYLCASSLIGTGTYEQYFGPGTRLTVT.

This clone was picked up a small number of times. The chain employs TRBV27 and TRBJ2-3; weak D call: TRBD2 (5 bases). The CDR3 spans 14 residues. The ends were cut back, 5 bases at V and 2 bases at J, with 11 bases in the middle. Germline V lookup: CDR1 MNHEY, CDR2 SMNVEV (reference sequence). The CDR3 bases are TGTGCCAGCAGTCCGTGGGGAGCCACAGATACGCAGTATTTT. It encodes CASSPWGATDTQYF.

This sequence joins TRBV7-2 and TRBJ2-1; tentative D call: TRBD2 (7 bases). Germline V CDR1 and CDR2: SGHTA, FQGNSA. Trimming shortened V by 6 bases and J by 4 bases, and 16 bases separated the two germline ends. This CDR3 region has 15 residues. The CDR3: CASSLGGQPYNEQFF. The CDR3 region has the DNA TGTGCCAGCAGTCTGGGGGGGCAACCGTACAATGAGCAGTTCTTC.